This T cell receptor (beta chain) derives from a study of cytomegalovirus exposure and HLA in healthy donors. Study findings and constraints: Using a false discovery rate of 0.05, a later analysis showed that approximately 17,000 TCR beta sequences were associated with HLA alleles. TCR beta chains numbering more than 150 were designated cytomegalovirus-associated. Versus the approximately 700-donor mean, an Asian-associated ancestry cluster reportedly showed fewer N-insertions in a later analysis. CMV serostatus was the sole immune exposure data available.

The V end was cut by 2 bases, the J end by 0 bases, with 8 bases between. The CDR3 consists of 15 residues. The germline gives CDR1 WNHNN, CDR2 SYGVQD (reference sequence). In regard to this clone: No antigen is known for it.

The PCR had 60 Vbeta and 13 Jbeta primers. Sequenced by immunoSEQ multiplex PCR; TCRdb stores in-frame clones only, minus some. The sample has about 93,000 clones, around three quarters seen once. The specimen sequenced was PBMCs. The receptor comes from a man aged 25 to 45 in good health and CMV-seronegative. V and J are TRBV10-1 and TRBJ2-1; D is undetermined. CDR3 bases: TGCGCCAGCAGTGAGCTGGGCAGCTCCTACAATGAGCAGTTCTTC. Protein sequence: CASSELGSSYNEQFF.